This paragraph covers one T cell receptor (beta chain) sequence. Its antigen is as yet unknown. The CDR3 consists of 14 residues. Germline-derived CDR1 and CDR2 are SNHLY and FYNNEI. Trimming removed 2 bases at V and 6 bases at J, with 13 bases between. The data originate from a study of CD8+CD57+ T cells in acquired aplastic anemia. The wider study: Roughly 3.2 ug was the average amount of DNA from sorted CD4+ and CD8+ cells. CD4+ cell libraries from healthy donors averaged about 10.8 million reads.

The study's findings and limits: CD8+ Simpson's diversity in patients was not significantly different from that in controls. Some 31 CD8+ CDR3 sequences were shared between patients and controls.

TCR beta VDJ and CDR3 profiles were obtained from a genomic DNA template. TCRdb re-called the reads through MiXCR, storing one row per CDR3 protein. In the table there are around 64,000 distinct CDR3 sequences, less than 65% of which are singletons. The receptor's source is a human donor in good health, serving as a control. Sequencing was done on a sample of sorted CD4+, CD8+, or CD8+CD57+ T cells (not recorded which) from PBMCs. The V and J genes are TRBV2 and TRBJ1-2, with D maybe TRBD1 (6 bases). CDR3 region: CASSEFDRTNGYTF. In nucleotides, the CDR3 is TGTGCCAGCAGTGAATTCGACAGGACCAATGGCTACACCTTC.